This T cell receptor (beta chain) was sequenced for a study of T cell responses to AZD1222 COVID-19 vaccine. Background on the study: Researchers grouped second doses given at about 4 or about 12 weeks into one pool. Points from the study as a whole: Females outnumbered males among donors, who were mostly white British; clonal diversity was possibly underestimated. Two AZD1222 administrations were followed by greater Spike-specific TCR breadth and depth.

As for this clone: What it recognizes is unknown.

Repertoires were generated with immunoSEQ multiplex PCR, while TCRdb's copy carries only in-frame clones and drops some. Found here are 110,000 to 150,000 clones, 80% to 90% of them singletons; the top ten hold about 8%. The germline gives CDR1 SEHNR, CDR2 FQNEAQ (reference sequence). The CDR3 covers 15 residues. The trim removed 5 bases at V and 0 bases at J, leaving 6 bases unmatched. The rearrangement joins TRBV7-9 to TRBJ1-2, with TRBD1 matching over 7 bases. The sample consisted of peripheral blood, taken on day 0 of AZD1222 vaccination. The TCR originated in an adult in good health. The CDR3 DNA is TGTGCCAGCAGCCCCCCAGGACAGGCTAACTATGGCTACACCTTC. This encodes CASSPPGQANYGYTF.